This record concerns one T cell receptor beta chain sequence. Its matching antigen is unknown. This sample was included in a study of shared clonotypes between healthy human individuals. The naive CD8 fraction comprised CD45RO-negative cells positively selected for CCR7 and excluded terminally differentiated effector memory CD45RA+ cells. TCRdb's table, derived via immunoSEQ multiplex PCR, lists solely in-frame clones and lacks some. The repertoire holds hundreds of thousands of clones, less than 97% seen once, with approximately 0.1% in the top ten. Germline V gene lookup returns CDR1 MNHEY and CDR2 SMNVEV (reference sequence). Trimming removed 9 bases at V and 4 bases at J, with 9 bases between. The CDR3 is 11 residues long. Whole-study findings and limits: Generally, naive subsets (rather than memory subsets) showed larger estimated richness.

The source of this sequence is a woman aged 25 to 39 in good health. Sample: naive CD8+ T cells sorted from blood. This chain connects TRBV27 to TRBJ2-5; either TRBD1 or TRBD2 may supply D (6 bases each). The CDR3 loop reads CARGGGETQYF. In DNA form, the CDR3 reads TGTGCCAGAGGGGGAGGAGAGACCCAGTACTTC.